The clone carrying this T cell receptor beta chain was recorded at least ten times. TCRdb re-called the 5' RACE reads through MiXCR, storing one row per CDR3 protein. The data show 400,000 or so distinct CDR3 sequences, around 10% seen once. This sample is part of a study of T cells after yellow fever vaccination. Study as a whole: Any fraction with a low cell number was prepared using SMART-Seq v4 Ultra Low Input.

The germline CDR1 and CDR2 sequences are SGHTA and FQGNSA. The ends were cut back, 4 bases at V and 2 bases at J, with 8 bases in the middle. The CDR3 sequence is 13 residues long. The TCR sequence derives from a man aged 18 to 35 who received the YFV17D yellow fever vaccine. The input for sequencing was PBMCs, taken on the day of the first yellow fever vaccination. This chain uses TRBV7-2 with TRBJ2-5; D not certain. This chain's CDR3 is CASSSTTQETQYF. The CDR3 DNA reads as TGTGCCAGCAGCTCCACGACACAAGAGACCCAGTACTTC. Using reference TRBV7-2 and TRBJ2-5 for the parts outside the CDR3, the full variable domain is GAGVSQSPSNKVTEKGKDVELRCDPISGHTALYWYRQSLGQGLEFLIYFQGNSAPDKSGLPSDRFSAERTGGSVSTLTIQRTQQEDSAVYLCASSSTTQETQYFGPGTRLLVL.